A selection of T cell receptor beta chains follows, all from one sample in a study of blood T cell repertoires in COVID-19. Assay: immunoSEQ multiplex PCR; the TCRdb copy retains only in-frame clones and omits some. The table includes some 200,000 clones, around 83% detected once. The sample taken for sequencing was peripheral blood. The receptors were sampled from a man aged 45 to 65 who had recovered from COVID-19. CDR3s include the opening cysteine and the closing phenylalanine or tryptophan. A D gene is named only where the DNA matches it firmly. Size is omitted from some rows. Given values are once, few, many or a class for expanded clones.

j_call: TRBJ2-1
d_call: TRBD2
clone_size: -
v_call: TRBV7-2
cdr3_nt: TGTGCCAGCAGCTTATCAACGGGAGGTGTCAATGAGCAGTTCTTC
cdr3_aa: CASSLSTGGVNEQFF

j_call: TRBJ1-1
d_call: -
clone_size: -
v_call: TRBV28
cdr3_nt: TGTGCCAGCAGTTTCGAAGGGGCGCGGACTGAAGCTTTCTTT
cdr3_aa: CASSFEGARTEAFF

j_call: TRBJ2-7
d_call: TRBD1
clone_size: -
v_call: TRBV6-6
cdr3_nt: TGTGCCAGCAGTTTTGGGACAGCCTACGAGCAGTACTTC
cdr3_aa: CASSFGTAYEQYF

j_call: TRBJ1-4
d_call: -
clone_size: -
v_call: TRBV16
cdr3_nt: TGTGCCAGCAGCCAATCCATTCAGGGCAGCGAAAAACTGTTTTTT
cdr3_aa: CASSQSIQGSEKLFF

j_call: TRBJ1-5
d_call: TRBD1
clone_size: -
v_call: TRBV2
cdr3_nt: TGTGCCAGCACCTCGGACAGGGGCAATCAGCCCCAGCATTTT
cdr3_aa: CASTSDRGNQPQHF

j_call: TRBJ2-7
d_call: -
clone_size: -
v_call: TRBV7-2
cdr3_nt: TGTGCCAGCAGCTTAGGACTCTCCTACGAGCAGTACTTC
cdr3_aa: CASSLGLSYEQYF

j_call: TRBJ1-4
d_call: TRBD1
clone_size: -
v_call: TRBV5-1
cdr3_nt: TGCGCCAGCAGCCTCGGACAGGGGCCGAGGAAACTGTTTTTT
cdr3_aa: CASSLGQGPRKLFF

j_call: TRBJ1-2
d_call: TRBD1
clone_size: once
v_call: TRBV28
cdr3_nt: TGTGCCAGCAGTCTACTCGGGACAGGGACGTTCGGCTATGGCTACACCTTC
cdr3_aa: CASSLLGTGTFGYGYTF

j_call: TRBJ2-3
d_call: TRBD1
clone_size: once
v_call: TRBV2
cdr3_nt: TGTGCCAGCCTACTTCGGACAGGGTCCACAGATACGCAGTATTTT
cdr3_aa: CASLLRTGSTDTQYF

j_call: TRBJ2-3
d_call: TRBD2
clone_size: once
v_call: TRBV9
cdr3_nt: TGTGCCAGCAGCACCGAAAGACTAGCGGAGGAACGCACAGATACGCAGTATTTT
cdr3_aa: CASSTERLAEERTDTQYF

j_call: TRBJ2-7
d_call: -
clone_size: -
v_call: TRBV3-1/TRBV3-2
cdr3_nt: TGTGCCAGCAGCCAAGATCGGCTAGCAGGGGCCTACGAGCAGTACTTC
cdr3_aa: CASSQDRLAGAYEQYF

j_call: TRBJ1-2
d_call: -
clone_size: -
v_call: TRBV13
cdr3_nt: TGTGCCAGCAGCTCCAGGGTGAGCTATGGCTACACCTTC
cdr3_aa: CASSSRVSYGYTF

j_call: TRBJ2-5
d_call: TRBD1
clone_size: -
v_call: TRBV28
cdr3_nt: TGTGCCAGCAGTCCAGGGGGCGGCGAGACCCAGTACTTC
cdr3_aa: CASSPGGGETQYF